The rows below give T cell receptor beta chains drawn from one sample of a study of T cell changes during pregnancy in multiple sclerosis. The protocol was immunoSEQ multiplex PCR, while the TCRdb copy is restricted to in-frame clones and leaves out a portion. The sample records about 36,000 clones, around 90% being singletons. The source material was CD4+ T cells from peripheral blood mononuclear cells, sampled in the first trimester of pregnancy. The receptor set was obtained from a female donor with multiple sclerosis, enrolled in a pregnancy study. CDR3s include the opening cysteine and the closing phenylalanine or tryptophan. D genes are given only for firm matches. Size is stated for part of the rows, as once, few or many counts, or as a class when the clone is expanded.

cdr3_aa cdr3_nt v_call clone_size d_call cdr3_length j_call
CASSRDRVNQPQHF TGTGCCAGCAGCCGAGACAGGGTAAATCAGCCCCAGCATTTT TRBV5-6 few TRBD1 14 TRBJ1-5
CASSALEMNTEAFF TGTGCCAGCAGCGCCTTAGAGATGAACACTGAAGCTTTCTTT TRBV5-4 NA NA 14 TRBJ1-1
CASSQVSAGGAYTEAFF TGTGCCAGCAGCCAAGTTTCGGCAGGGGGCGCGTACACTGAAGCTTTCTTT TRBV4-2 NA TRBD1 17 TRBJ1-1
CATRGTAQPQHF TGTGCCACCCGCGGGACAGCCCAGCCCCAGCATTTT TRBV6-1 NA TRBD1 12 TRBJ1-5
CASSFQDRPAFYGYTF TGTGCCAGCAGTTTTCAGGACAGGCCAGCCTTTTATGGCTACACCTTC TRBV27 NA TRBD1 16 TRBJ1-2
CASSLAPSGAQETQYF TGCGCCAGCAGCTTGGCCCCCAGCGGGGCCCAAGAGACCCAGTACTTC TRBV5-1 NA TRBD2 16 TRBJ2-5
CASSEQEEKLFF TGCGCCAGCAGCGAACAGGAGGAAAAACTGTTTTTT TRBV10-2 once NA 12 TRBJ1-4
CASRSGAGLGETQYF TGCGCCAGCCGGTCAGGGGCTGGATTGGGAGAGACCCAGTACTTC TRBV5-1 NA NA 15 TRBJ2-5
CAWTGEGGGYTF TGTGCCTGGACAGGGGAAGGGGGAGGCTACACCTTC TRBV30 NA NA 12 TRBJ1-2
CASSYGTGSTEAFF TGTGCCAGCAGTTACGGGACAGGTTCCACTGAAGCTTTCTTT TRBV6-6 NA TRBD1 14 TRBJ1-1
CASSPNGGGNQPQHF TGTGCCAGCAGTCCAAATGGAGGAGGCAATCAGCCCCAGCATTTT TRBV2 NA NA 15 TRBJ1-5
CASSIGTGPAYEQYF TGTGCCAGTAGTATAGGAACAGGGCCCGCCTACGAGCAGTACTTC TRBV19 NA NA 15 TRBJ2-7
CASSAGWAGGLYGYTF TGTGCCAGCAGTGCGGGCTGGGCAGGGGGCCTATATGGCTACACCTTC TRBV6-1 NA TRBD1 16 TRBJ1-2
CASRKVTSGNNEQFF TGTGCCAGCAGGAAAGTGACTAGCGGTAACAATGAGCAGTTCTTC TRBV5-4 NA TRBD2 15 TRBJ2-1
CASSIERDLSYNEQFF TGTGCCAGTAGTATTGAGAGGGATCTCTCCTACAATGAGCAGTTCTTC TRBV19 NA NA 16 TRBJ2-1
CASRDRGGLGYGYTF TGTGCCAGCAGGGACAGGGGGGGCCTAGGCTATGGCTACACCTTC TRBV2 NA TRBD1 15 TRBJ1-2
CASSLGLAGGVADTQYF TGCGCCAGCAGCTTGGGGCTAGCGGGAGGTGTGGCAGATACGCAGTATTTT TRBV5-1 NA TRBD2 17 TRBJ2-3
CAWSVPTGGTTGELFF TGTGCCTGGAGTGTCCCCACAGGGGGTACAACCGGGGAGCTGTTTTTT TRBV30 NA TRBD1 16 TRBJ2-2
CASSDLGQGNTEAFF TGTGCCAGCAGTGATCTGGGACAGGGAAACACTGAAGCTTTCTTT TRBV27 NA TRBD1 15 TRBJ1-1
CASTRTGGVEKLFF TGTGCCAGCACCCGGACAGGGGGCGTTGAAAAACTGTTTTTT TRBV5-5 once TRBD1 14 TRBJ1-4
CASRLDRGLSPLHF TGTGCCAGTAGGCTGGACAGGGGTCTATCACCCCTCCACTTT TRBV19 NA TRBD1 14 TRBJ1-6
CASSQQDLLENEQFF TGCGCCAGCAGCCAACAAGACCTACTAGAGAATGAGCAGTTCTTC TRBV4-1 NA NA 15 TRBJ2-1
CSVVEGPGTDTQYF TGCAGCGTTGTGGAGGGTCCTGGCACAGATACGCAGTATTTT TRBV29-1 NA NA 14 TRBJ2-3
CASTAGYEQYF TGTGCCAGCACTGCAGGCTACGAGCAGTACTTC TRBV6-5 NA NA 11 TRBJ2-7
CASSQGETQYF TGTGCCAGCAGCCAGGGAGAGACCCAGTACTTC TRBV7-2 once NA 11 TRBJ2-5
CASPGQHPYQPQHF TGTGCCAGCCCGGGACAGCATCCGTATCAGCCCCAGCATTTT TRBV6-4 NA TRBD1 14 TRBJ1-5
CASSTAPGQGFEQYF TGCGCCAGCAGCACGGCTCCGGGACAGGGATTCGAGCAGTACTTC TRBV5-1 NA TRBD1 15 TRBJ2-7
CAISESLGLGGSNEQFF TGTGCCATCAGTGAATCTTTAGGACTAGGGGGATCTAATGAGCAGTTCTTC TRBV10-3 NA NA 17 TRBJ2-1
CASTTLAGGGELFF TGTGCCAGCACCACACTAGCAGGGGGCGGGGAGCTGTTTTTT TRBV6-6 once NA 14 TRBJ2-2
CASSSSPTQTTKNIQYF TGTGCCAGCAGCTCCTCTCCGACTCAAACGACCAAAAACATTCAGTACTTC TRBV5-4 NA NA 17 TRBJ2-4
CASRAGGTFTDTQYF TGCGCCAGCCGGGCCGGCGGGACCTTCACAGATACGCAGTATTTT TRBV5-1 NA NA 15 TRBJ2-3
CASISLNTEAFF TGTGCCAGCATTAGCTTGAACACTGAAGCTTTCTTT TRBV28 NA NA 12 TRBJ1-1
CASSLRQGLENGYTF TGTGCCAGCAGCTTACGACAGGGGCTTGAAAATGGCTACACCTTC TRBV13 NA TRBD1 15 TRBJ1-2
CASKKGLAGMYEQYF TGTGCCAGCAAAAAAGGACTAGCGGGGATGTACGAGCAGTACTTC TRBV6-5 NA TRBD2 15 TRBJ2-7
CASSEGVGGSRGTGELFF TGTGCCAGCAGTGAAGGGGTTGGCGGGAGTAGGGGCACCGGGGAGCTGTTTTTT TRBV6-1 NA TRBD2 18 TRBJ2-2
CASSPVSMTSITGELFF TGTGCCAGCTCACCTGTAAGCATGACATCAATCACCGGGGAGCTGTTTTTT TRBV18 NA NA 17 TRBJ2-2
CASSLTGDSNTEAFF TGTGCCAGCTCACTAACCGGGGACTCAAACACTGAAGCTTTCTTT TRBV18 NA NA 15 TRBJ1-1
CASRDTYNEQFF TGTGCCAGCAGGGACACTTACAATGAGCAGTTCTTC TRBV6-5 NA NA 12 TRBJ2-1
CASSSTFRRNTQYF TGTGCCAGCAGTTCTACCTTCCGAAGAAATACGCAGTATTTT TRBV27 NA NA 14 TRBJ2-3
CASGLAPNYEQYF TGTGCCAGCGGACTAGCTCCAAACTACGAGCAGTACTTC TRBV6-1 NA TRBD2 13 TRBJ2-7
CASSSSGVTYNEQFF TGTGCCAGCAGTTCTAGCGGGGTAACCTACAATGAGCAGTTCTTC TRBV6-5 NA TRBD2 15 TRBJ2-1
CASSLAGRGPPGNTIYF TGTGCCAGCAGCTTGGCCGGCAGGGGTCCGCCTGGAAACACCATATATTTT TRBV5-4 NA NA 17 TRBJ1-3
CSVEGTLYTEAFF TGCAGCGTTGAAGGGACACTATACACTGAAGCTTTCTTT TRBV29-1 few NA 13 TRBJ1-1
CASSGPQGNYGYTF TGCGCCAGCAGCGGGCCGCAGGGGAACTATGGCTACACCTTC TRBV4-1 NA NA 14 TRBJ1-2
CATSRVGGEGGELFF TGTGCCACCAGCAGAGTGGGAGGAGAGGGCGGGGAGCTGTTTTTT TRBV15 NA NA 15 TRBJ2-2
CASSGGARQPQHF TGTGCCAGTAGTGGGGGGGCAAGGCAGCCCCAGCATTTT TRBV19 NA NA 13 TRBJ1-5
CASSLTGGELFF TGCGCCAGCAGTCTGACGGGCGGGGAGCTGTTTTTT TRBV5-1 NA NA 12 TRBJ2-2
CASSGGGLGTNEKLFF TGTGCCAGCAGTGGGGGCGGCCTAGGAACTAATGAAAAACTGTTTTTT TRBV2 medium-sized NA 16 TRBJ1-4
CASSRQGSGYTF TGTGCCAGCAGTCGTCAGGGATCTGGCTACACCTTC TRBV6-5 NA NA 12 TRBJ1-2
CATLRTGQETQYF TGTGCCACCCTACGGACAGGACAAGAGACCCAGTACTTC TRBV10-3 NA TRBD1 13 TRBJ2-5
CASSLAGGDTGELFF TGTGCCAGCAGCTTAGCGGGGGGGGACACCGGGGAGCTGTTTTTT TRBV11-1 NA TRBD2 15 TRBJ2-2
CASSSRERETQYF TGTGCCAGTAGTAGCCGGGAACGAGAGACCCAGTACTTC TRBV19 NA NA 13 TRBJ2-5
CASSVSVTGEKLFF TGTGCCAGTAGCGTATCCGTGACTGGTGAAAAACTGTTTTTT TRBV19 NA NA 14 TRBJ1-4
CASSQGHDQPQHF TGTGCCAGCAGCCAAGGGCACGATCAGCCCCAGCATTTT TRBV14 NA NA 13 TRBJ1-5
CASSLGPPSLHGETQYF TGCGCCAGCAGCTTGGGCCCACCGTCGCTACACGGGGAGACCCAGTACTTC TRBV5-1 NA NA 17 TRBJ2-5